The 17 T cell receptor beta chains below all came from one sample that was sequenced in a study of breast tumors, draining lymph nodes, adjacent tissues. The lymph nodes were axillary draining lymph nodes from breast cancer patients. From the multiplex PCR reads, TCRdb called clonotypes with MiXCR, one entry per CDR3 protein. The data hold around 120,000 distinct CDR3 sequences, with about 20% observed a single time. Sequenced input: axillary lymph node tissue. These receptor sequences come from a female donor with breast cancer. Some clones in this sample may be carry-over from other donors' samples.

This clonotype was counted a single time. The chain uses TRBV10-3 and TRBJ2-1, with a weak D call TRBD2 (5 bases). V was clipped by 0 bases and J by 10 bases, with 10 bases between them. Germline values: CDR1 ENHRY, CDR2 SYGVKD. CDR3 length: 13 residues. The CDR3 region is CAISESDWLEQFF. CDR3 DNA: TGTGCCATCAGTGAGTCGGACTGGCTAGAGCAGTTCTTC.

This clonotype has just a few counts. Possible read error: a much larger clone is one base away. V gene TRBV7-9 combines with J gene TRBJ2-7; possibly TRBD2 for D (5 bases). The CDR3 spans 15 residues. CDR1 is SEHNR, CDR2 FQNEAQ, per germline (reference sequence). The CDR3 DNA sequence: TGTGCCAGCAGTCAATATTCCGGGGTTTATTACGAGCAGCACTTC. Translating gives CASSQYSGVYYEQHF.

This clonotype was seen many times. The chain couples TRBV3-1 to TRBJ1-2; no firm D call. The CDR3 contains 14 residues. Germline CDR1 is LGHDT and CDR2 is YNNKEL (reference sequence). Trimming shortened V by 0 bases and J by 13 bases, and 18 bases separated the two germline ends. For the CDR3, the DNA is TGTGCCAGCAGCCAAGATTTGGCAGCCCTCGTGTCCACCTTC. It is translated as CASSQDLAALVSTF. Filled out from reference TRBV3-1 and TRBJ1-2, the complete variable domain reads DTAVSQTPKYLVTQMGNDKSIKCEQNLGHDTMYWYKQDSKKFLKIMFSYNNKELIINETVPNRFSPKSPDKAHLNLHINSLELGDSAVYFCASSQDLAALVSTFGSGTRLTVV.

The sample holds many counts of this clonotype. V usage is TRBV5-1 and J usage is TRBJ2-1; D unclear. The V gene lost 0 bases and the J gene lost 8 bases, with 6 bases spanning the gap. This CDR3 contains 12 residues. Germline loops: CDR1 SGHRS, CDR2 YFSETQ. The DNA of the CDR3 is TGCGCCAGCAGCTTGGCACCCGATGAGCAGTTCTTC. Translated: CASSLAPDEQFF.

The chain couples TRBV30 to TRBJ2-1; 7 bases align to TRBD2. The CDR3 spans 14 residues. J gave up 4 bases and V 2 bases, and 5 bases lay outside the gene matches. CDR1 is GTSNPN and CDR2 is SVGIG in the germline V gene (reference sequence). The CDR3 is CAWSSVGGYNEQFF. In DNA, the CDR3 is TGTGCCTGGAGTTCTGTGGGAGGGTACAATGAGCAGTTCTTC.

The chain is built from TRBV4-1 and TRBJ1-5; D remains unclear. Germline-derived CDR1 and CDR2 are MGHRA and YSYEKL. The CDR3 covers 18 residues. Trimming took 11 bases from V and 1 from J, leaving 27 bases between them. The CDR3 loop reads CAVNFPGPLHESNQPQHF. The CDR3, as DNA: TGCGCCGTTAACTTTCCGGGCCCACTCCATGAAAGCAATCAGCCCCAGCATTTT.

In this sample, this clonotype turned up many times. J is TRBJ2-7 and V is TRBV20-1; D unclear. This CDR3 region has 12 residues. Germline-derived CDR1 and CDR2 are DFQATT and SNEGSKA (reference sequence). Trimming stripped 3 bases from V and 5 bases from J, with 11 bases between. DNA for the CDR3: TGCAGTGCTAGCAATCGGGCCCACGAGCAGTACTTC. Translating it yields CSASNRAHEQYF.

A remark on this clonotype: Since a much larger clone is just one base distant, this may be a read error. The gene calls are TRBV10-2 and TRBJ2-5; D is possibly TRBD1 (6 bases). The V gene's germline CDR1 is WSHSY and CDR2 SAAADI. The CDR3 runs 13 residues. Between the trimmed V and J ends, which lost 10 bases and 0 bases, there was a span of 12 bases. In DNA, the CDR3 is TGCGCCACCAAACAGGGAGACCAAGAGACCCAGTACTTC. This gives the protein CATKQGDQETQYF.

This clonotype appeared a single time. This sequence joins TRBV27 and TRBJ2-3; 9 bases line up with TRBD2. CDR1 and CDR2 from the germline V gene are MNHEY and SMNVEV (reference sequence). The CDR3 covers 19 residues. J gave up 6 bases and V 3 bases, and 19 bases lay outside the gene matches. The chain's CDR3 is CASSFRGASGTIHRDTQYF. CDR3 DNA sequence: TGTGCCAGCAGTTTCAGGGGGGCTAGCGGGACAATTCACAGGGATACGCAGTATTTT.

The sample holds many counts of this clonotype. The gene calls are TRBV5-1 and TRBJ2-2; 7 nucleotides agree with TRBD2. The V gene's germline CDR1 is SGHRS and CDR2 YFSETQ. The CDR3 loop spans 14 amino acids. The trim removed 10 bases at V and 0 bases at J, leaving 6 bases unmatched. The CDR3 loop reads CAGKAGTNTGELFF. The CDR3 DNA is TGCGCCGGAAAAGCGGGAACGAACACCGGGGAGCTGTTTTTT.

This clonotype was detected many times. This sequence joins TRBV20-1 and TRBJ2-7; D gene unclear. V lost 7 bases to trimming and J lost 0 bases, with 13 bases between them. Germline V gene lookup returns CDR1 DFQATT and CDR2 SNEGSKA (reference sequence). The CDR3 consists of 13 residues. The CDR3 sequence: CSVARRSSYEQYF. In nucleotides, the CDR3 is TGCAGTGTTGCCCGAAGGAGCTCCTACGAGCAGTACTTC.

Points on this clonotype: A much more abundant neighbour one base away suggests this may be a read error. The chain couples TRBV19 to TRBJ1-5, with 7 bases identical to TRBD1. Germline V gene lookup returns CDR1 LNHDA and CDR2 SQIVND (reference sequence). Losses at the gene ends were 3 bases for V and 9 bases for J; bases not matched to a gene: 5. This CDR3 contains 13 residues. CDR3 region: CASSITGDRPQHF. The CDR3 DNA sequence: TGTGCCAGTAGTATTACAGGGGATCGGCCCCAGCATTTT.

This clonotype was recorded many times. V gene TRBV28 combines with J gene TRBJ2-7, with 14 bases matching TRBD2. Germline CDR1 is MDHEN and CDR2 is SYDVKM. Losses at the gene ends were 3 bases for V and 5 bases for J; bases not matched to a gene: 6. CDR3 length: 16 residues. The DNA for the CDR3 is TGTGCCAGCAGTTTGACTAGCGGGAGGGCCCGCGACGAGCAGTACTTC. Its protein product is CASSLTSGRARDEQYF.

CDR3 in amino acids: CASSLFRQGFF. The CDR3 region has the DNA TGTGCCAGCAGCTTATTCCGACAGGGGTTCTTC. This chain uses TRBV7-2 with TRBJ2-1; TRBD1 matches 7 bases. The CDR3 is 11 amino acids. Germline V gene lookup returns CDR1 SGHTA and CDR2 FQGNSA. Trimming at V came to 2 bases and at J to 15 bases, leaving 4 bases not matched to a gene.

This clonotype was counted at least ten times. The rearrangement uses TRBV20-1 and TRBJ1-2; 8 nucleotides align to TRBD1. This CDR3 is built from 12 residues. Germline V gives CDR1 DFQATT, CDR2 SNEGSKA (reference sequence). J gave up 4 bases and V 6 bases, and 4 bases lay outside the gene matches. CDR3 protein: CSALTGAYGYTF. The CDR3 DNA follows: TGCAGTGCGTTGACAGGGGCCTATGGCTACACCTTC.

This clonotype has a count of ten or more. This chain links TRBV14 with TRBJ1-6; D remains unclear. V was clipped by 3 bases and J by 9 bases, with 18 bases between them. This CDR3 region has 16 residues. Germline V lookup: CDR1 SGHDN, CDR2 FVKESK. CDR3 region: CASSHRRYGEGSPLHF. The CDR3 DNA sequence: TGTGCCAGCAGCCACCGAAGATACGGGGAAGGTTCACCCCTCCACTTT.

This chain uses TRBV6-1 with TRBJ1-2; maybe TRBD1 (5 bases). Trimming left V 6 bases short and J 8 bases short, with 16 bases between. Germline values: CDR1 MNHNS, CDR2 SASEGT. This CDR3 comprises 13 residues. The CDR3 DNA reads TGTGCCAGCAGCACAGTTACAGGACTCGGCTACACCTTC. It encodes CASSTVTGLGYTF.